Listed below are T cell receptor beta chains from one sample, sequenced in a study of blood T cell repertoires in COVID-19. TCRdb's table, derived via immunoSEQ multiplex PCR, lists solely in-frame clones and lacks some. The table shows some 140,000 clones, with about 80% occurring only once. The sequenced sample consisted of PBMCs or T cells enriched from blood (not recorded which). The receptors were gathered from a man aged 45-65 years who had recovered from COVID-19. Each CDR3 is given with its conserved first and last residue. Each record gives: V gene, D gene, J gene, clone size, CDR3 protein, CDR3 DNA. D genes are given only for firm matches. Expanded clones are given a class, and other clones once, few, many or no size at all.

v_call: TRBV24-1; d_call: TRBD1; j_call: TRBJ2-1; clone_size: few; cdr3_aa: CATSEGQGVYNEQFF; cdr3_nt: TGTGCCACCAGTGAAGGACAGGGGGTCTACAATGAGCAGTTCTTC
v_call: TRBV5-8; d_call: TRBD1; j_call: TRBJ1-5; clone_size: .; cdr3_aa: CASSSRGGQGLRQPQHF; cdr3_nt: TGTGCCAGCAGCTCAAGGGGGGGACAGGGACTAAGGCAGCCCCAGCATTTT
v_call: TRBV29-1; d_call: TRBD2; j_call: TRBJ2-5; clone_size: .; cdr3_aa: CSVPGLAERAQYF; cdr3_nt: TGCAGCGTTCCGGGACTAGCGGAAAGAGCCCAGTACTTC
v_call: TRBV4-3; d_call: TRBD1; j_call: TRBJ1-6; clone_size: many; cdr3_aa: CASSQETGHNSPLHF; cdr3_nt: TGCGCCAGCAGCCAAGAGACAGGGCATAATTCACCCCTCCACTTT
v_call: TRBV5-6; d_call: .; j_call: TRBJ1-1; clone_size: .; cdr3_aa: CASFPRTGMGTEAFF; cdr3_nt: TGTGCCAGCTTCCCCCGTACAGGGATGGGCACTGAAGCTTTCTTT
v_call: TRBV7-8; d_call: .; j_call: TRBJ2-3; clone_size: .; cdr3_aa: CASSLPQTDTQYF; cdr3_nt: TGTGCCAGCAGCTTGCCACAGACAGATACGCAGTATTTT
v_call: TRBV28; d_call: TRBD1; j_call: TRBJ1-4; clone_size: .; cdr3_aa: CASKIGTGGEKLFF; cdr3_nt: TGTGCCAGCAAAATAGGGACAGGGGGAGAAAAACTGTTTTTT
v_call: TRBV12-3/TRBV12-4; d_call: .; j_call: TRBJ2-7; clone_size: few; cdr3_aa: CASSLFVSEQYF; cdr3_nt: TGTGCCAGCAGTTTATTTGTCTCCGAGCAGTACTTC
v_call: TRBV6-4; d_call: TRBD1; j_call: TRBJ1-1; clone_size: few; cdr3_aa: CASNARDSTSMNTEAFF; cdr3_nt: TGTGCCAGCAATGCTCGGGACAGTACCTCAATGAACACTGAAGCTTTCTTT
v_call: TRBV29-1; d_call: .; j_call: TRBJ2-1; clone_size: .; cdr3_aa: CSVGARAGIYNEQFF; cdr3_nt: TGCAGCGTTGGGGCCCGGGCGGGAATCTACAATGAGCAGTTCTTC
v_call: TRBV6-2/TRBV6-3; d_call: .; j_call: TRBJ2-5; clone_size: .; cdr3_aa: CASSPGRETQYF; cdr3_nt: TGTGCCAGCAGCCCGGGGCGAGAGACCCAGTACTTC
v_call: TRBV10-3; d_call: TRBD1; j_call: TRBJ1-2; clone_size: .; cdr3_aa: CAMGTGSSSGYTF; cdr3_nt: TGTGCCATGGGGACAGGGAGTTCTTCTGGCTACACCTTC
v_call: TRBV19; d_call: TRBD1; j_call: TRBJ2-7; clone_size: .; cdr3_aa: CASSMTGGSYEQYF; cdr3_nt: TGTGCCAGTAGTATGACAGGGGGCTCCTACGAGCAGTACTTC
v_call: TRBV6-5; d_call: TRBD1; j_call: TRBJ1-1; clone_size: few; cdr3_aa: CASTNLGQVNTEAFF; cdr3_nt: TGTGCCAGCACCAATCTGGGACAGGTAAACACTGAAGCTTTCTTT
v_call: TRBV3-1/TRBV3-2; d_call: .; j_call: TRBJ2-2; clone_size: .; cdr3_aa: CASSQVSSGANTGELFF; cdr3_nt: TGTGCCAGCAGCCAAGTTTCGAGCGGAGCGAACACCGGGGAGCTGTTTTTT
v_call: TRBV10-1; d_call: TRBD1; j_call: TRBJ2-1; clone_size: .; cdr3_aa: CASSESGLGQGAHNEQFF; cdr3_nt: TGCGCCAGCAGTGAGTCGGGCTTGGGACAGGGGGCCCACAATGAGCAGTTCTTC
v_call: TRBV7-9; d_call: .; j_call: TRBJ2-2; clone_size: few; cdr3_aa: CASSGAANTGELFF; cdr3_nt: TGTGCCAGCAGCGGGGCGGCGAACACCGGGGAGCTGTTTTTT
v_call: TRBV19; d_call: TRBD1; j_call: TRBJ1-5; clone_size: .; cdr3_aa: CASSIGTALNQPQHF; cdr3_nt: TGTGCCAGTAGTATTGGGACAGCCCTCAATCAGCCCCAGCATTTT
v_call: TRBV5-4; d_call: .; j_call: TRBJ2-5; clone_size: once; cdr3_aa: CASSGGQEQETQYF; cdr3_nt: TGTGCCAGCAGCGGTGGACAAGAGCAAGAGACCCAGTACTTC
v_call: TRBV30; d_call: .; j_call: TRBJ2-2; clone_size: .; cdr3_aa: CAWSVGAQTGELFF; cdr3_nt: TGTGCCTGGAGTGTAGGGGCCCAAACCGGGGAGCTGTTTTTT
v_call: TRBV28; d_call: TRBD1; j_call: TRBJ2-7; clone_size: .; cdr3_aa: CASQGTGNYEQYF; cdr3_nt: TGTGCCAGCCAAGGGACAGGGAACTACGAGCAGTACTTC
v_call: TRBV6-2/TRBV6-3; d_call: TRBD1; j_call: TRBJ1-5; clone_size: .; cdr3_aa: CASSYGTGPNQPQHF; cdr3_nt: TGTGCCAGCAGTTATGGGACAGGCCCGAATCAGCCCCAGCATTTT
v_call: TRBV18; d_call: .; j_call: TRBJ2-3; clone_size: .; cdr3_aa: CASSPPIGVTDTQYF; cdr3_nt: TGTGCCAGCTCACCACCGATAGGGGTTACAGATACGCAGTATTTT
v_call: TRBV3-1/TRBV3-2; d_call: TRBD2; j_call: TRBJ2-7; clone_size: .; cdr3_aa: CASSQVSGGARYEQYF; cdr3_nt: TGTGCCAGCAGCCAGGTTAGCGGGGGGGCCCGGTACGAGCAGTACTTC
v_call: TRBV11-3; d_call: TRBD2; j_call: TRBJ2-5; clone_size: .; cdr3_aa: CASSDGLAGGQETQYF; cdr3_nt: TGTGCCAGCAGCGATGGACTAGCGGGGGGCCAAGAGACCCAGTACTTC
v_call: TRBV10-3; d_call: TRBD2; j_call: TRBJ2-5; clone_size: .; cdr3_aa: CAISERGGETQYF; cdr3_nt: TGTGCCATCAGTGAGCGGGGGGGCGAGACCCAGTACTTC
v_call: TRBV6-2/TRBV6-3; d_call: .; j_call: TRBJ2-1; clone_size: once; cdr3_aa: CASSALGGQFF; cdr3_nt: TGTGCCAGCAGCGCCCTCGGAGGGCAGTTCTTC
v_call: TRBV11-2; d_call: .; j_call: TRBJ1-5; clone_size: few; cdr3_aa: CASSLEVSRGGKQPQHF; cdr3_nt: TGTGCCAGCAGCTTAGAGGTCTCCCGTGGGGGGAAACAGCCCCAGCATTTT
v_call: TRBV27; d_call: .; j_call: TRBJ1-5; clone_size: .; cdr3_aa: CASSPRLGGNQPQHF; cdr3_nt: TGTGCCAGCAGCCCCCGACTGGGGGGAAATCAGCCCCAGCATTTT
v_call: TRBV2; d_call: TRBD1; j_call: TRBJ1-2; clone_size: .; cdr3_aa: CASRMTGNDGYTF; cdr3_nt: TGTGCCAGCAGGATGACAGGGAATGACGGCTACACCTTC
v_call: TRBV19; d_call: TRBD1; j_call: TRBJ1-4; clone_size: .; cdr3_aa: CASSAGTGGEKLFF; cdr3_nt: TGTGCCAGTAGTGCCGGGACAGGGGGAGAAAAACTGTTTTTT
v_call: TRBV12-3/TRBV12-4; d_call: .; j_call: TRBJ1-1; clone_size: .; cdr3_aa: CASSSRQPTEAFF; cdr3_nt: TGTGCCAGCAGTTCCCGACAGCCGACTGAAGCTTTCTTT
v_call: TRBV6-5; d_call: TRBD1; j_call: TRBJ1-4; clone_size: .; cdr3_aa: CASSRDRNEKLFF; cdr3_nt: TGTGCCAGCAGCCGGGACAGGAATGAAAAACTGTTTTTT
v_call: TRBV9; d_call: .; j_call: TRBJ2-1; clone_size: .; cdr3_aa: CASSVVEVEQFF; cdr3_nt: TGTGCCAGCAGCGTAGTAGAAGTTGAGCAGTTCTTC
v_call: TRBV14; d_call: .; j_call: TRBJ1-2; clone_size: .; cdr3_aa: CASSQDPGGRYGYTF; cdr3_nt: TGTGCCAGCAGCCAAGATCCAGGTGGCCGCTATGGCTACACCTTC
v_call: TRBV5-1; d_call: .; j_call: TRBJ1-1; clone_size: .; cdr3_aa: CASSWTLNTEAFF; cdr3_nt: TGCGCCAGCAGCTGGACACTGAACACTGAAGCTTTCTTT
v_call: TRBV11-3; d_call: .; j_call: TRBJ2-1; clone_size: many; cdr3_aa: CASSPGTYNEQFF; cdr3_nt: TGTGCCAGCAGCCCCGGGACTTACAATGAGCAGTTCTTC
v_call: TRBV5-4; d_call: TRBD2; j_call: TRBJ2-3; clone_size: once; cdr3_aa: CASSGRLAGGTDTQYF; cdr3_nt: TGTGCCAGCAGCGGCAGACTAGCGGGGGGCACAGATACGCAGTATTTT
v_call: TRBV28; d_call: TRBD1; j_call: TRBJ1-2; clone_size: .; cdr3_aa: CAVNQGGWEDGYGYTF; cdr3_nt: TGTGCCGTTAACCAGGGGGGCTGGGAGGATGGCTATGGCTACACCTTC
v_call: TRBV2; d_call: .; j_call: TRBJ2-7; clone_size: .; cdr3_aa: CASEGVPYEQYF; cdr3_nt: TGTGCCAGCGAAGGAGTCCCCTACGAGCAGTACTTC
v_call: TRBV15; d_call: .; j_call: TRBJ1-5; clone_size: .; cdr3_aa: CATSGGQGSNQPQHF; cdr3_nt: TGTGCCACCTCCGGGGGGCAGGGTAGCAATCAGCCCCAGCATTTT